This T cell receptor (beta chain) was captured by sequencing in a study of T cell repertoires in cytomegalovirus infection. Study information: It can be stated that public TCR beta signatures indicated CMV infection as well as a matching HLA type.

A remark on this clonotype: Its antigen remains unknown.

Each CDR3 protein is one row after TCRdb ran MiXCR on the reads. The repertoire holds 450,000 to 600,000 distinct CDR3 sequences, with 30% to 35% as singletons. The TCR comes from a human donor in good health (CMV status not recorded). Some clones in this sample may be carry-over from other donors' samples. Source: cultured PBMCs, taken from culture after CMV antigen stimulation.

In DNA form, the CDR3 reads TGTGCCAGCAGATATAGCGGGAGGGCCATCGGGGAGCTGTTTTTT. It translates to CASRYSGRAIGELFF. The chain is built from TRBV7-2 and TRBJ2-2; 11 positions agree with TRBD2. Germline V gene data show CDR1 as SGHTA and CDR2 as FQGNSA. The CDR3 sequence is 15 residues long. J lost 7 bases, V lost 6 bases, and 7 bases had no gene match.